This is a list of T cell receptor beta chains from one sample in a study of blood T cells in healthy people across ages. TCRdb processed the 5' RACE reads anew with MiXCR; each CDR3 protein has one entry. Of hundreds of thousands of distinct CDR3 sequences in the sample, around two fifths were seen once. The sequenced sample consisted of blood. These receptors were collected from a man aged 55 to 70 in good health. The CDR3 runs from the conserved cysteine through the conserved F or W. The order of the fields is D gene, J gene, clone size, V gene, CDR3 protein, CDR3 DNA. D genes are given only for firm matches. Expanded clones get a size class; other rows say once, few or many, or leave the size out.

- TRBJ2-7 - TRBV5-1 CASSLGAGCEQYF TGCGCCAGCAGCTTGGGCGCCGGGTGCGAGCAGTACTTC
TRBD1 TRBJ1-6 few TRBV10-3 CAISDGTGRSPLHF TGTGCCATCAGTGATGGGACAGGCCGGTCACCCCTCCACTTT
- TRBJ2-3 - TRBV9 CASSVSGAGRTDTQYF TGTGCCAGCAGCGTTTCCGGGGCTGGACGCACAGATACGCAGTATTTT
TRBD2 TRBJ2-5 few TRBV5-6 CASSSPLAGWPGETQYF TGTGCCAGCAGCTCGCCGCTAGCGGGGTGGCCGGGAGAGACCCAGTACTTC
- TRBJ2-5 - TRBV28 CASSTAASGSRETQYF TGTGCCAGCAGTACTGCCGCGAGCGGGTCGCGTGAGACCCAGTACTTC
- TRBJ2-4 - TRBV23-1 CASSPRAKNIQYF TGCGCCAGCAGTCCCCGGGCCAAAAACATTCAGTACTTC
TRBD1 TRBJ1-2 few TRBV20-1 CSAEQGGNYGYTF TGCAGTGCGGAACAGGGGGGCAACTATGGCTACACCTTC
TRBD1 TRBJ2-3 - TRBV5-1 CASSVDARTGRTDTQYF TGCGCCAGCAGCGTCGACGCTAGGACAGGACGCACAGATACGCAGTATTTT
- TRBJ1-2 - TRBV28 CASRPDSGGGYTF TGTGCCAGCAGGCCTGACAGCGGCGGGGGCTACACCTTC
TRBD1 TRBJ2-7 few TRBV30 CASGTYRGPYEQYF TGTGCCTCCGGGACTTACAGGGGGCCCTACGAGCAGTACTTC
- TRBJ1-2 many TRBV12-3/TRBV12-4 CASTTTSGYTF TGTGCCAGCACAACGACAAGTGGCTACACCTTC
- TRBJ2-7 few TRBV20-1 CSARRTGSRTGYEQYF TGCAGTGCTAGACGGACGGGATCGAGGACGGGCTACGAGCAGTACTTC
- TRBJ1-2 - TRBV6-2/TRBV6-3 CASSYHPGGDTF TGTGCCAGCAGTTACCACCCCGGTGGGGACACCTTC
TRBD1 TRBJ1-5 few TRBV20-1 CSARGTGEAFNQPQHF TGCAGTGCTAGGGGGACAGGGGAGGCTTTTAATCAGCCCCAGCATTTT
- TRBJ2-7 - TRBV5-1 CASSHADGTYEQYF TGCGCCAGCAGCCACGCGGACGGCACCTACGAGCAGTACTTC
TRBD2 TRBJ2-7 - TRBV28 CASGGDRPYEQYF TGTGCCAGCGGGGGGGACCGACCCTACGAGCAGTACTTC
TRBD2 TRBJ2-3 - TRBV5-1 CASSSRTSGGGYDTQYF TGCGCCAGCAGCTCAAGGACTAGCGGGGGAGGATACGATACGCAGTATTTT
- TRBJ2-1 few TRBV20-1 CSAWTDNEQFF TGCAGTGCGTGGACGGACAATGAGCAGTTCTTC
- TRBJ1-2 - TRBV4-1 CASSQDGESYTF TGCGCCAGCAGCCAAGACGGGGAGAGCTACACCTTC
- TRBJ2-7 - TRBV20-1 CSASISRGSYNEQYF TGCAGTGCTAGTATTAGTAGGGGATCCTACAATGAGCAGTACTTC
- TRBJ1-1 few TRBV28 CASSGGRRNTEAFF TGTGCCAGCAGTGGAGGACGGAGGAACACTGAAGCTTTCTTT
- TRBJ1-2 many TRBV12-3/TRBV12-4 CASSRRDYGYTF TGTGCCAGCAGTCGCAGGGACTATGGCTACACCTTC
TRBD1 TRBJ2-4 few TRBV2 CASSRRDSKNIQYF TGTGCCAGCAGCCGCCGGGACAGCAAAAACATTCAGTACTTC
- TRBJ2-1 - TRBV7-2 CASSLAPFATGSYNEQFF TGTGCCAGCAGCTTAGCGCCTTTTGCGACAGGTTCCTACAATGAGCAGTTCTTC
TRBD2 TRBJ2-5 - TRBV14 CASSPLSGGNQGTQYF TGTGCCAGCAGCCCACTCAGCGGGGGGAACCAAGGGACCCAGTACTTC
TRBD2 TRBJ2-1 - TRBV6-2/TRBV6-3 CASTPRLAGGPNEQFF TGTGCCAGCACGCCGAGACTAGCGGGGGGGCCAAATGAGCAGTTCTTC
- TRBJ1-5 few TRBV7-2 CASSLEFVNNQPQHF TGTGCCAGCAGCTTAGAGTTCGTGAACAATCAGCCCCAGCATTTT
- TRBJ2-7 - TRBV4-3 CASSQAQRGFGYEQYF TGCGCCAGCAGCCAAGCCCAGAGGGGATTCGGATACGAGCAGTACTTC
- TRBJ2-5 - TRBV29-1 CSAVTTSKGTQYF TGCAGCGCCGTGACAACCAGTAAAGGGACCCAGTACTTC
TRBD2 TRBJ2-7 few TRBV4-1 CASSQPGGSYEQYF TGCGCCAGCAGCCAACCGGGGGGAAGTTACGAGCAGTACTTC
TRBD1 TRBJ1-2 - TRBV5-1 CASSPGQANYGYTF TGTGCCAGCAGCCCGGGACAGGCGAACTATGGCTACACCTTC
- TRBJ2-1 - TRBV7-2 CASGTRNQETQFF TGTGCCAGCGGAACTAGAAACCAAGAGACCCAGTTCTTC
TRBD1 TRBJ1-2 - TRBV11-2 CASSLLQGAVNYGYTF TGTGCCAGCAGCTTATTACAGGGGGCGGTCAACTATGGCTACACCTTC
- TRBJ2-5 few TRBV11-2 CASSLEFFTAETQYF TGTGCCAGCAGCTTAGAGTTTTTCACAGCTGAGACCCAGTACTTC
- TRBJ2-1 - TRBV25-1 CASSEKMNEQFF TGTGCCAGCAGTGAAAAGATGAATGAGCAGTTCTTC
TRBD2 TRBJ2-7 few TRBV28 CASINGLGAYEQYF TGTGCCAGCATTAACGGACTAGGGGCCTACGAGCAGTACTTC
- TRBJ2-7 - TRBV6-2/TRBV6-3 CASSPLRGTLREQDF TGTGCCAGCAGTCCTCTCAGGGGCACCCTACGGGAGCAGGACTTC
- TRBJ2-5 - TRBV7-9 CASSPARWETQYF TGTGCCAGCAGCCCCGCCAGATGGGAGACCCAGTACTTC
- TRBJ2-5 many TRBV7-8 CASSLGSRPQETQYF TGTGCCAGCAGCTTAGGGAGCCGACCCCAAGAGACCCAGTACTTC
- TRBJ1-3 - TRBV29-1 CSVQFPGPGNTIYF TGCAGCGTTCAATTCCCAGGGCCCGGAAACACCATATATTTT
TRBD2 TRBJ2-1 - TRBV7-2 CASSFLRLAGGRSYNEQFF TGTGCCAGCAGCTTTCTTCGACTAGCGGGGGGGCGATCCTACAATGAGCAGTTCTTC
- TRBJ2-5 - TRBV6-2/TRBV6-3 CASMSRETQYF TGTGCCAGCATGTCTCGGGAGACCCAGTACTTC
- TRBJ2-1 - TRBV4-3 CASSHDPGEWDEQFF TGCGCCAGCAGCCATGACCCAGGGGAGTGGGATGAGCAGTTCTTC
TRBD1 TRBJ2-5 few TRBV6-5 CASSYEGGVETQYF TGTGCCAGCAGTTACGAAGGGGGCGTTGAGACCCAGTACTTC
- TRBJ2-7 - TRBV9 CASSVAFGEQYF TGTGCCAGCAGCGTGGCTTTCGGCGAGCAGTACTTC
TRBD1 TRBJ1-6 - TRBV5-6 CASQIEGARWDSPLHF TGTGCCAGCCAAATAGAGGGGGCCCGCTGGGATTCACCCCTCCACTTT
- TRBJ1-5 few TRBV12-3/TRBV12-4 CASSLDTWPINQPQHF TGTGCCAGCAGTTTGGACACTTGGCCGATCAATCAGCCCCAGCATTTT
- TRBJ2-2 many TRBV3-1 CASSPQGNTGELFF TGTGCCAGCAGCCCACAGGGGAACACCGGGGAGCTGTTTTTT
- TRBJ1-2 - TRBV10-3 CAIRTGNVKGYTF TGTGCCATCAGGACAGGCAACGTGAAAGGCTACACCTTC
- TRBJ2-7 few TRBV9 CASSGEVQVGSSEQYF TGTGCCAGCAGCGGCGAAGTGCAGGTGGGGAGCAGCGAGCAGTACTTC
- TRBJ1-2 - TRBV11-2 CASSAGPAGDGYTF TGTGCCAGCAGCGCCGGCCCCGCAGGAGATGGCTACACCTTC
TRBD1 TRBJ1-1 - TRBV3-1 CASRRQGRANTEAFF TGTGCCAGCCGGAGACAGGGACGCGCGAACACTGAAGCTTTCTTT
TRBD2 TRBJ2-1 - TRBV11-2 CASSFFAGTSAYNEQFF TGTGCCAGCAGCTTCTTCGCCGGGACTAGTGCCTACAATGAGCAGTTCTTC
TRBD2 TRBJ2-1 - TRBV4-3 CASSQHSGGIYNEQFF TGCGCCAGCAGCCAACATAGCGGGGGGATCTACAATGAGCAGTTCTTC
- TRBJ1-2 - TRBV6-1 CASRSVTSNYGYTF TGTGCCAGCAGATCTGTGACAAGTAACTATGGCTACACCTTC
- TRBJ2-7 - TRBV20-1 CSVLRDINSYEQYF TGCAGTGTCCTCCGGGACATTAACTCCTACGAGCAGTACTTC
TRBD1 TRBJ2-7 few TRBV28 CASSRDRVTYEQYF TGTGCCAGCAGCCGGGACAGGGTGACCTACGAGCAGTACTTC